The text below deals with one T cell receptor (beta chain). Antigen: not known. The source of the sample is a study of CD8 T cells in Susac syndrome. General study findings and limits: The study acknowledged a relatively small number of individuals in its TCR sequencing and HLA analysis.

V lost 0 bases, J lost 7 bases, and 5 bases stayed unmatched. The CDR3 length is 16 residues. Germline values: CDR1 LGHNA, CDR2 YSLEER. The T cells that were sequenced for TCR beta were CD8+ and CD4+ cells from blood. Negative magnetic isolation gave CD8+ and CD4+ cells; FACS enriched CD8+ TEMRA. Random hexamers were used to reverse transcribe the RNA input (0.5 to 1 ug). The CDR3 of TCR beta was amplified by immunoSEQ multiplex PCR across 54 Vbeta and 13 Jbeta. MiXCR was run by TCRdb on the immunoSEQ multiplex PCR reads, yielding one entry per CDR3 protein. Of 200,000 to 250,000 distinct CDR3 sequences in the sample, 92% were seen once.

Source material: CD8+ T cells from PBMCs. The sequence came from a human donor with multiple sclerosis. The V call is TRBV4-3, the J call TRBJ2-2; 10 nucleotides line up with TRBD2. The CDR3 loop reads CASSQEAGGPDGELFF. CDR3 in DNA: TGCGCCAGCAGCCAAGAAGCGGGAGGGCCGGACGGGGAGCTGTTTTTT.